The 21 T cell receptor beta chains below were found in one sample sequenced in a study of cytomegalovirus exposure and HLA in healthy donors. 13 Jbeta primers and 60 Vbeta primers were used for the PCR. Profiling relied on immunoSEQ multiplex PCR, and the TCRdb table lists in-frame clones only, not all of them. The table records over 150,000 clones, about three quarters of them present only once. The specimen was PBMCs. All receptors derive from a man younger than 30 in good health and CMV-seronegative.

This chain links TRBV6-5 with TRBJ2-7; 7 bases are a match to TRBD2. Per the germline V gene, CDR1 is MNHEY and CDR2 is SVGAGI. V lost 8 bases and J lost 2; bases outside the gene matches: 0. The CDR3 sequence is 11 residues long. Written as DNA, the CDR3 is TGTGCCAGCGGGAGGGCCTACGAGCAGTACTTC. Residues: CASGRAYEQYF.

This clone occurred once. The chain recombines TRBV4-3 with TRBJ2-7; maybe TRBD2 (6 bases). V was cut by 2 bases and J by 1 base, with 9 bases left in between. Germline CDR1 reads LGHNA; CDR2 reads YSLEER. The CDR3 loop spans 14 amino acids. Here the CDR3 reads CASSQLRGSYEQYF. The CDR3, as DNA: TGCGCCAGCAGCCAACTCCGGGGGTCCTACGAGCAGTACTTC.

This CDR3 is CASSVGQGPYEQYF. The CDR3 region has the DNA TGTGCCAGCAGTGTGGGACAGGGACCCTACGAGCAGTACTTC. The chain has TRBV27 and TRBJ2-7; 9 bases line up with TRBD1. V lost 5 bases to trimming and J lost 2 bases; unmatched junction nucleotides: 4. The CDR3 is 14 residues long. Germline CDR1 and CDR2: MNHEY and SMNVEV (reference sequence).

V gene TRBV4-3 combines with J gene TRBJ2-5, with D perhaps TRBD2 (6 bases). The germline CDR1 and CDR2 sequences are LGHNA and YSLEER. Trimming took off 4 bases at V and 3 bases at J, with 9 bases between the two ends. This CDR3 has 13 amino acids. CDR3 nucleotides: TGCGCCAGCAGCCCACCGGGGGAAGAGACCCAGTACTTC. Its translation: CASSPPGEETQYF.

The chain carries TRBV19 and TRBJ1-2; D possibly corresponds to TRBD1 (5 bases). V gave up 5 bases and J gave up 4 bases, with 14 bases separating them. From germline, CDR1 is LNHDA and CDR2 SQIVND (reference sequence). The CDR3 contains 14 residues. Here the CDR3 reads CASSPRGGTYGYTF. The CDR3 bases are TGTGCCAGTAGTCCCCGGGGGGGGACCTATGGCTACACCTTC.

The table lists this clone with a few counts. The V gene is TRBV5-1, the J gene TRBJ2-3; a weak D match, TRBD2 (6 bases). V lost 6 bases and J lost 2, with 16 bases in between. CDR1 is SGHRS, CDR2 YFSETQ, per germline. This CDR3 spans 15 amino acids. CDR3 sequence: CASNDGSSYTDTQYF. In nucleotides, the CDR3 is TGCGCCAGCAATGACGGGAGTTCTTACACAGATACGCAGTATTTT.

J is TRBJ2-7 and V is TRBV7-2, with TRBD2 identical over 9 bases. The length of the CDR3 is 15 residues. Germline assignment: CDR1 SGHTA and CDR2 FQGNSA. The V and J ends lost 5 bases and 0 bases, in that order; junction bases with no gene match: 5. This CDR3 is CASSPTSGTSYEQYF. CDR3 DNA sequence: TGTGCCAGCAGCCCGACTAGCGGTACCTCCTACGAGCAGTACTTC.

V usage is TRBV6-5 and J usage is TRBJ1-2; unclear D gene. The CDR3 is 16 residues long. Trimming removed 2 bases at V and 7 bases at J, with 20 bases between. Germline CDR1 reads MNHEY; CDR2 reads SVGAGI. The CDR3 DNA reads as TGTGCCAGCAGTTACAACCTTGAGGCAGCGGGTAGTGGCTACACCTTC. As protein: CASSYNLEAAGSGYTF.

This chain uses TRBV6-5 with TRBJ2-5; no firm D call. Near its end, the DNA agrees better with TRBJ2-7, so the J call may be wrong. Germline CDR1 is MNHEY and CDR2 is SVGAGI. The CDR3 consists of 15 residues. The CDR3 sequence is CASKFGQLNDYEQYF. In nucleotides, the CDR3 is TGTGCCAGCAAGTTTGGGCAGCTTAATGACTACGAGCAGTACTTC.

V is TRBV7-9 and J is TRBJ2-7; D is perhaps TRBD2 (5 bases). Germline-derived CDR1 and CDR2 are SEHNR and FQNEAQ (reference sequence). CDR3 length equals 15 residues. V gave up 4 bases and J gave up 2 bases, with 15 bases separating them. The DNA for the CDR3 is TGTGCCAGCAGCTACCGACCCGGGGAGCCCTACGAGCAGTACTTC. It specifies CASSYRPGEPYEQYF.

The CDR3 DNA follows: TGCAGCGTTGATGTAGGGGGGGCTGGAGAAAAACTGTTTTTT. This translates into CSVDVGGAGEKLFF. The V gene is TRBV29-1, the J gene TRBJ1-4, with a weak D call TRBD1 (6 bases). Germline-derived CDR1 and CDR2 are SQVTM and ANQGSEA. V dropped 3 bases and J dropped 8 bases, with 16 bases sitting between them. CDR3 length: 14 residues.

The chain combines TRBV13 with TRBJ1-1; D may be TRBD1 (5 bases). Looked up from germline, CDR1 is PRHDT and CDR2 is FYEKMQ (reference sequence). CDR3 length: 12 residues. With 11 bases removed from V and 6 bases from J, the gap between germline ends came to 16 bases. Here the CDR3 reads CAAWSPGAEAFF. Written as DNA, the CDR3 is TGTGCCGCCTGGAGCCCGGGGGCTGAAGCTTTCTTT.

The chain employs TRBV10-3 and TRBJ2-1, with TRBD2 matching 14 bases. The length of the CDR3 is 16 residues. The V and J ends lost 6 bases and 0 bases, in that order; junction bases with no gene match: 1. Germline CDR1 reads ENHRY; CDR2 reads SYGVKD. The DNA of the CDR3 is TGTGCCATCAGGGGGACTAGCGGGAGCTCCTACAATGAGCAGTTCTTC. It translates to CAIRGTSGSSYNEQFF.

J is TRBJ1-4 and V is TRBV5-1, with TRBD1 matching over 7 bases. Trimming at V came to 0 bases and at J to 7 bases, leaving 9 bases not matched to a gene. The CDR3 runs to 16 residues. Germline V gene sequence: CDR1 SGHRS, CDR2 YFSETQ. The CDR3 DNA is TGCGCCAGCAGCTTGGGTGCCGACAGGGTCCGTGAAAAACTGTTTTTT. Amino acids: CASSLGADRVREKLFF.

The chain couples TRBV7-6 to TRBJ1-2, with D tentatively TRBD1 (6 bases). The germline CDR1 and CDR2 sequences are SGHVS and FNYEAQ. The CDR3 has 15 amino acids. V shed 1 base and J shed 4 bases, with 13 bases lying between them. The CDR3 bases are TGTGCCAGCAGCTTAGATGGGGGCGCAGGCTATGGCTACACCTTC. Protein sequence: CASSLDGGAGYGYTF.

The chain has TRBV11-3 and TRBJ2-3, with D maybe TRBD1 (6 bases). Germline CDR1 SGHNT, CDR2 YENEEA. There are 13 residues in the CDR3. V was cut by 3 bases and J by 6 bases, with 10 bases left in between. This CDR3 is CASSFTGSDTQYF. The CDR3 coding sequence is TGTGCCAGCAGCTTCACAGGGTCTGATACGCAGTATTTT.

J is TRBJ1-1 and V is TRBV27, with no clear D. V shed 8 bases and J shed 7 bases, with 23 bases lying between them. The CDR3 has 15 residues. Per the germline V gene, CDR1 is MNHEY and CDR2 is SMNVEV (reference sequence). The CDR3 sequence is CASPLSARRHGEAFF. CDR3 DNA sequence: TGTGCCAGCCCCCTCTCCGCCCGCCGACACGGTGAAGCTTTCTTT.

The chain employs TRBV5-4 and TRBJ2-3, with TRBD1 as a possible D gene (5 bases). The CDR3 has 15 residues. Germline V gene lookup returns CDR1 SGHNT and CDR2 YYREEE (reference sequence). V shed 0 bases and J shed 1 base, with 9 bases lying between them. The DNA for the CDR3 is TGTGCCAGCAGCTTGGAGGGGCCACGCACAGATACGCAGTATTTT. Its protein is CASSLEGPRTDTQYF.

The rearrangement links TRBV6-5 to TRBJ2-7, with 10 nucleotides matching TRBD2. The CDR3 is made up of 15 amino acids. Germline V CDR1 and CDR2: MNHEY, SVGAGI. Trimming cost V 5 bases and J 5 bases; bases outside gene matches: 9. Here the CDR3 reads CASSPLAGEYNEQYF. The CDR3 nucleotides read TGTGCCAGCAGTCCTCTAGCGGGAGAATATAACGAGCAGTACTTC.

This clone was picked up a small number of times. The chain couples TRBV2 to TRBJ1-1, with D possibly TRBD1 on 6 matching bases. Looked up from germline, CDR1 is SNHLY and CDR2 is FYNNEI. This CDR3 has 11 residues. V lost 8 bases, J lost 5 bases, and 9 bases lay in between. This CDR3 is CASPGVTEAFF. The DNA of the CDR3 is TGTGCCAGCCCAGGGGTAACTGAAGCTTTCTTT.

The CDR3 bases are TGCGCCAGCAGCCCACAGGACCCGGGTGACGAGCAGTACTTC. Translating it yields CASSPQDPGDEQYF. The rearrangement links TRBV5-1 to TRBJ2-7; tentative D call: TRBD1 (5 bases). Germline V gene lookup returns CDR1 SGHRS and CDR2 YFSETQ. The CDR3 runs 14 residues. Trimming shortened V by 4 bases and J by 5 bases, and 16 bases separated the two germline ends.